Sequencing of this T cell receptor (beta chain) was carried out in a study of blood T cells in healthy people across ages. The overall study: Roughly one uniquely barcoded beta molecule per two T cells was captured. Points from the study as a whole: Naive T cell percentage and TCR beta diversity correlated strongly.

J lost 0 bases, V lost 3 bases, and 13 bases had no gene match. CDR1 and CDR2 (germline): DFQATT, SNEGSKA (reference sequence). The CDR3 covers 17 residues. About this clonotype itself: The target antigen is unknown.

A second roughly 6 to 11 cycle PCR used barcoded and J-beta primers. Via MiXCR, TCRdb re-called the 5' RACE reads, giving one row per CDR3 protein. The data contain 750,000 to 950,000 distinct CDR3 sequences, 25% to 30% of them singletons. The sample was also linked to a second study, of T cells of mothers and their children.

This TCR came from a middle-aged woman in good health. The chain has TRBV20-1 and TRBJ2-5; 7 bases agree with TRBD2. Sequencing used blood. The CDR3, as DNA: TGCAGTGCTAGTAAAAGTCGGGGACTACCGTACCAAGAGACCCAGTACTTC. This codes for CSASKSRGLPYQETQYF.